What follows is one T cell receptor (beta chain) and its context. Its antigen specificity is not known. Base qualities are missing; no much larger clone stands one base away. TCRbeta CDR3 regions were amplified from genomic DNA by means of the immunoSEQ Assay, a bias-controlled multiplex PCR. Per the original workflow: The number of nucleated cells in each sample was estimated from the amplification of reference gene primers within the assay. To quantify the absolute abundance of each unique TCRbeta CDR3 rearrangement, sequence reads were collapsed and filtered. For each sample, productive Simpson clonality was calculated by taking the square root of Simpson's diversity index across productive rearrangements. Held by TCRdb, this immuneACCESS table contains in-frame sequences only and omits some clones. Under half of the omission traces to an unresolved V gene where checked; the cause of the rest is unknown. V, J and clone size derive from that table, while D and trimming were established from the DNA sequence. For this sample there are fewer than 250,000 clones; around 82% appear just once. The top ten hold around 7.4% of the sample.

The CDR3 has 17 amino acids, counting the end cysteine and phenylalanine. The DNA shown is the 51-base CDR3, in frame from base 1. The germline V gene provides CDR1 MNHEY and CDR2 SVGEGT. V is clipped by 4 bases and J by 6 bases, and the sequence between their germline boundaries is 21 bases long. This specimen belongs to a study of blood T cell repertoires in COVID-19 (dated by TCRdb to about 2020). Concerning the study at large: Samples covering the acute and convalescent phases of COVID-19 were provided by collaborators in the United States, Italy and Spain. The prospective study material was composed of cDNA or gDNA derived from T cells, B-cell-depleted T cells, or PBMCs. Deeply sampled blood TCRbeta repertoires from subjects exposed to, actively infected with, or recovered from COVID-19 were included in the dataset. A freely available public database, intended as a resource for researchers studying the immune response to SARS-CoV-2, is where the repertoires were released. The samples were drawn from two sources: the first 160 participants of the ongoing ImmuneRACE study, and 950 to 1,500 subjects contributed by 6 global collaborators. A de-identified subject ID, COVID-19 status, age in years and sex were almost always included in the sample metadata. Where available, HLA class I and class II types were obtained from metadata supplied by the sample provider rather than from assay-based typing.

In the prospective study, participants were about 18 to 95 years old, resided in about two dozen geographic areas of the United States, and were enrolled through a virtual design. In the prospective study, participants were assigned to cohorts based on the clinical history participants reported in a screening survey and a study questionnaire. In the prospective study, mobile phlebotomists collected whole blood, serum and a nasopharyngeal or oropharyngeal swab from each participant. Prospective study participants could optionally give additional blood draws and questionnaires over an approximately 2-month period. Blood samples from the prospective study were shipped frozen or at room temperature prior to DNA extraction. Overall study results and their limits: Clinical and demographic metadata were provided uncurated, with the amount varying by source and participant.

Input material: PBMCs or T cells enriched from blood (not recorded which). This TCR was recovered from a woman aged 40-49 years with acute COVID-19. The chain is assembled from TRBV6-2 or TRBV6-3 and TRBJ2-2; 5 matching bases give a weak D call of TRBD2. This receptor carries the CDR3 CASSSTARERVSGELFF. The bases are TGTGCCAGCAGTTCCACGGCGAGGGAGAGGGTCTCCGGGGAGCTGTTTTTT.